What follows is one TCR beta chain and its context. Germline lookup yields CDR1 SGHVS and CDR2 FQNEAQ. V lost 2 bases, J lost 4 bases, and 6 bases stayed unmatched. The CDR3 loop spans 15 amino acids. Assay: immunoSEQ multiplex PCR; the TCRdb copy retains only in-frame clones and omits some. Of 150,000 to 200,000 clones listed, about 82% were seen once; the top ten hold more than 1.2%. The sample belongs to a study of cytomegalovirus exposure and HLA in healthy donors. The chain joins TRBV7-8 to TRBJ1-2; 8 bases are shared with TRBD1. The clonotype comes from a woman aged 18-29 years in good health and CMV-seronegative. Sequences were obtained from PBMCs. CDR3 nucleotide sequence: TGTGCCAGCAGCTTACTCGGACAGGGAGGCTATGGCTACACCTTC. The encoded protein is CASSLLGQGGYGYTF.